The 16 T cell receptor beta chains in this list originate from one sample, sequenced in a study of T cells in Graves' hyperthyroidism and ophthalmopathy (dated by TCRdb to 2018 to 2020). The library was built by means of multiplex PCR. Instrument on record: Illumina HiSeq 2000. Amplification of TCR beta CDR3 regions was carried out from RNA transcripts. The TCR CDR3 was subjected to a first round of RT-PCR using the HTBI primer set and the Qiagen OneStep RT-PCR kit. TCRdb passed the public sequencing reads through fastp at Q25 and MiXCR, retaining productive beta sequences. Rows are unified per CDR3 protein, each entry keeping the most common DNA and genes. The table for this sample lists about 290,000 distinct CDR3 sequences; 17% of them were counted only once. Around 58% of the sample goes to the ten largest clones. Sequenced: blood. The receptors here all came from a woman in her sixties or seventies with Graves' ophthalmopathy.

The J gene is TRBJ1-2, the V gene TRBV28; TRBD1 agrees at 9 bases. Trimming cost V 2 bases and J 4 bases; bases outside gene matches: 2. The CDR3 is made up of 14 amino acids. Per the germline V gene, CDR1 is MDHEN and CDR2 is SYDVKM. The CDR3 nucleotides are TGTGCCAGCAGTTTAGGGACAGGGATCTATGGCTACACCTTC. Its translation is CASSLGTGIYGYTF.

At least ten counts were recorded for this clonotype. The V gene is TRBV7-9, the J gene TRBJ2-7, with D possibly TRBD2 on 6 matching bases. V was trimmed by 3 bases and J by 6 bases, leaving 12 bases between them. The CDR3 consists of 13 residues. The germline V gene encodes CDR1 SEHNR and CDR2 FQNEAQ (reference sequence). The CDR3 nucleotides read TGTGCCAGCAGCTTGATTTCGGGGGTCGAGCAGTACTTC. Amino acid sequence: CASSLISGVEQYF.

This clonotype has more than one count but fewer than ten. The chain carries TRBV20-1 and TRBJ2-2; unclear D gene. Looked up from germline, CDR1 is DFQATT and CDR2 is SNEGSKA (reference sequence). V was clipped by 7 bases and J by 6 bases, with 6 bases between them. The CDR3 contains 10 residues. The CDR3 loop reads CSVPAGELFF. CDR3 sequence (DNA): TGCAGTGTGCCCGCCGGGGAGCTGTTTTTT.

This clonotype was picked up many times. CDR3 nucleotides: TGTGCCAGCAGTGAAGGGCGGGGCGGCTACGAGCAGTACTTC. Its protein is CASSEGRGGYEQYF. The chain uses TRBV2 and TRBJ2-7; tentatively, D is TRBD2 (6 bases). The CDR3 loop spans 14 amino acids. Trimming took off 1 base at V and 3 bases at J, with 10 bases between the two ends. CDR1 is SNHLY, CDR2 FYNNEI, per germline.

The sample holds many counts of this clonotype. V usage is TRBV7-2 and J usage is TRBJ1-2, with a weak D call TRBD1 (6 bases). Germline V gene sequence: CDR1 SGHTA, CDR2 FQGNSA. The CDR3 runs 15 residues. The V end was cut by 2 bases, the J end by 5 bases, with 15 bases between. Here the CDR3 DNA reads TGTGCCAGCAGCTTATCTGGGGGGCGATCGTATGGCTACACCTTC. This sequence encodes CASSLSGGRSYGYTF.

This clonotype has ten or more counts. A much larger clone differs by one base, so this may be a read error. The chain uses TRBV20-1 and TRBJ2-1; perhaps TRBD2 as D (7 bases). Germline assignment: CDR1 DFQATT and CDR2 SNEGSKA (reference sequence). This CDR3 spans 14 amino acids. Trimming took 3 bases from V and 5 from J, leaving 14 bases between them. CDR3 nucleotides: TGCAGTGCTAGTCGGGGGGCCCGAAACAATGAGCAGTTCTTC. As protein: CSASRGARNNEQFF.

Many counts were recorded for this clonotype. This chain connects TRBV30 to TRBJ2-1; 9 bases fit TRBD2. The CDR3 is 12 amino acids. Trimming cost V 4 bases and J 11 bases; bases outside gene matches: 6. The germline V gene encodes CDR1 GTSNPN and CDR2 SVGIG (reference sequence). CDR3 bases: TGTGCCTGGAACCCGCTAGCGGGAAAGCAGTTCTTC. Amino acid sequence: CAWNPLAGKQFF.

In this sample, this clonotype turned up many times. The chain links TRBV20-1 to TRBJ2-1, with D tentatively TRBD2 (5 bases). The CDR3 totals 12 residues. Germline V gene data show CDR1 as DFQATT and CDR2 as SNEGSKA (reference sequence). Trimming shortened V by 5 bases and J by 10 bases, and 15 bases separated the two germline ends. The CDR3, as DNA: TGCAGTGCTTCCCCCCCGGGGAAAGAGCAGTTCTTC. This gives the protein CSASPPGKEQFF.

This clonotype came up many times. This chain uses TRBV29-1 with TRBJ2-5; D ambiguous. The CDR3 loop spans 12 amino acids. V dropped 2 bases and J dropped 4 bases, with 8 bases sitting between them. Germline V gene lookup returns CDR1 SQVTM and CDR2 ANQGSEA. The CDR3 sequence is CSVESSIETQYF. As DNA, the CDR3 is TGCAGCGTTGAAAGTAGTATAGAGACCCAGTACTTC.

This clonotype came up a few times. CDR3 DNA sequence: TGTGCCAGCAGCACCCGACAGGGAGCTATCAATGAGCAGTTCTTC. Translated: CASSTRQGAINEQFF. The chain uses TRBV7-9 and TRBJ2-1, with 7 bases lining up with TRBD1. Germline V gene sequence: CDR1 SEHNR, CDR2 FQNEAQ (reference sequence). Trimming cost V 5 bases and J 6 bases; bases outside gene matches: 10. The CDR3 spans 15 residues.

With regard to this clonotype: This may stem from a read error, because a much larger clone lies one nucleotide away. This rearrangement joins TRBV11-2 to TRBJ1-6; no reliable D call. Looked up from germline, CDR1 is SGHAT and CDR2 is FQNNGV. This CDR3 region has 15 residues. In nucleotides, the CDR3 is TGTGCCAGCGGCTTAGATCCCGGATTTAATTCACCCCTCCACTTT. Its protein is CASGLDPGFNSPLHF.

This clonotype was observed a handful of times. The chain has TRBV19 and TRBJ2-7, with 8 bases fitting TRBD1. The V segment lost 4 bases and the J segment 3 bases; nucleotides outside the gene matches: 8. The CDR3 has 15 amino acids. Germline assignment: CDR1 LNHDA and CDR2 SQIVND (reference sequence). CDR3 sequence reads: CASSNQGQGGYEQYF. The CDR3 DNA reads as TGTGCCAGTAGTAATCAAGGACAGGGTGGCTACGAGCAGTACTTC.

The table lists this clonotype with many counts. This chain uses TRBV9 with TRBJ2-1; 8 nucleotides agree with TRBD2. The CDR3 extends over 14 amino acids. V dropped 3 bases and J dropped 4; count of bases not matched to a gene: 3. CDR1 is SGDLS and CDR2 is YYNGEE in the germline V gene. This chain's CDR3 is CASSAGGAYNEQFF. Here the CDR3 DNA reads TGTGCCAGCAGCGCGGGGGGGGCGTACAATGAGCAGTTCTTC.

CDR3 DNA: TGTGCCAGCTCCGACCGGGGGCGGGGCCCCCAGTATTTT. Its protein is CASSDRGRGPQYF. The chain links TRBV18 to TRBJ2-3, with D perhaps assigned TRBD1 or TRBD2 (6 bases each). V was pared by 6 bases and J by 12 bases, with 19 bases between. Germline CDR1 and CDR2: KGHSH and LQKENI. This CDR3 is 13 amino acids long. Drawing the rest from reference TRBV18 and TRBJ2-3, the complete variable domain is NAGVMQNPRHLVRRRGQEARLRCSPMKGHSHVYWYRQLPEEGLKFMVYLQKENIIDESGMPKERFSAEFPKEGPSILRIQQVVRGDSAAYFCASSDRGRGPQYFGPGTRLTVL.

This clonotype was seen many times. This chain links TRBV7-9 with TRBJ2-7, with 12 bases fitting TRBD1. The CDR3 contains 15 residues. The ends lost 5 bases at V and 5 bases at J; junction bases unmatched: 7. Germline V lookup: CDR1 SEHNR, CDR2 FQNEAQ (reference sequence). The CDR3 region has the DNA TGTGCCAGCAGCCCCGGGGGACAGGGGGCCCACGAGCAGTACTTC. Amino acid sequence: CASSPGGQGAHEQYF.

Remarks on this clonotype: A read error is possible here, since a much larger clone lies one base away. This chain connects TRBV20-1 to TRBJ2-1; D is tentatively TRBD1 or TRBD2 (5 bases each). The CDR3 covers 11 residues. Trimming left V 3 bases short and J 10 bases short, with 10 bases between. CDR1 and CDR2 (germline): DFQATT, SNEGSKA (reference sequence). CDR3 nucleotide sequence: TGCAGTGCTAGTGGGACCTACGAGCAGTTCTTC. Translation: CSASGTYEQFF.